A selection of T cell receptor beta chains follows, all from one sample in a study of T cells in Graves' hyperthyroidism and ophthalmopathy. One entry per CDR3 protein results from TCRdb running MiXCR on the multiplex PCR reads. The sample shows about 640,000 distinct CDR3 sequences, around 21% of them seen only once. Input material: blood. The receptor source for this set is a man aged 25 to 40 with Graves' ophthalmopathy. Both conserved end residues are part of each CDR3. A D gene is named only where the DNA matches it firmly. The size entry is marked missing in some rows and otherwise reads once, few, many or a size class.

d_gene	v_gene	abundance	j_gene	CDR3aa	CDR3nt
TRBD2	TRBV11-2	many	TRBJ2-3	CASSLVGGSTDTQYF	TGTGCCAGCAGCTTAGTTGGCGGGAGTACAGATACGCAGTATTTT
.	TRBV11-2	many	TRBJ2-7	CASSLADRYEQYF	TGTGCCAGCAGCTTAGCGGACCGCTACGAGCAGTACTTC
TRBD2	TRBV29-1	.	TRBJ2-1	CSVRGVPPSAGGLYNEQFF	TGCAGCGTGAGAGGGGTACCCCCGTCAGCGGGAGGTCTCTACAATGAGCAGTTCTTC
TRBD2	TRBV10-3	.	TRBJ2-1	CAITPTTPTSGSGNEQFF	TGTGCCATCACTCCGACTACCCCGACAAGCGGGAGCGGCAATGAGCAGTTCTTC
.	TRBV2	many	TRBJ1-2	CASSEGPGLRSGYTF	TGTGCCAGCAGTGAGGGGCCGGGTTTGAGGTCCGGCTACACCTTC
TRBD1	TRBV29-1	few	TRBJ2-7	CSVGSAGQVYEQYF	TGCAGCGTTGGAAGTGCGGGACAGGTCTACGAGCAGTACTTC
TRBD2	TRBV7-9	.	TRBJ2-7	CASSPEGGLAGYEQYF	TGTGCCAGCAGCCCCGAGGGGGGACTAGCGGGGTACGAGCAGTACTTC
TRBD2	TRBV20-1	few	TRBJ2-5	CSGLGDHSGRETQYF	TGCAGTGGCTTGGGGGACCATAGCGGGAGAGAGACCCAGTACTTC
.	TRBV28	.	TRBJ1-6	CASSLSQGPAALHF	TGTGCCAGCAGTTTATCCCAGGGGCCTGCCGCCCTCCACTTT
.	TRBV2	many	TRBJ2-3	CASSVAAASTDTQYF	TGTGCCAGCAGTGTAGCGGCCGCAAGCACAGATACGCAGTATTTT
.	TRBV6-1	few	TRBJ1-5	CASSRSRGNQPQHF	TGTGCCAGCAGTCGAAGCAGGGGAAATCAGCCCCAGCATTTT
.	TRBV29-1	.	TRBJ2-1	CSVRRLGNEQFF	TGCAGCGTTCGAAGGTTGGGGAATGAGCAGTTCTTC
.	TRBV5-1	.	TRBJ1-1	CASSSRTGTTEAFF	TGCGCCAGCAGCTCCCGGACGGGGACCACTGAAGCTTTCTTT
TRBD2	TRBV27	.	TRBJ2-7	CASSRRLAGESEQYF	TGTGCCAGCAGTAGGCGACTAGCGGGAGAGTCCGAGCAGTACTTC
.	TRBV11-2	once	TRBJ2-5	CASSSTGRFETQYF	TGTGCCAGCAGCTCGACAGGGAGGTTCGAGACCCAGTACTTC
.	TRBV27	many	TRBJ1-5	CASRGIDSRNQPQHF	TGTGCCAGCAGGGGAATTGACAGCCGCAATCAGCCCCAGCATTTT
.	TRBV11-2	many	TRBJ2-5	CASSLQNALQETQYF	TGTGCCAGCAGCTTGCAAAATGCGCTCCAAGAGACCCAGTACTTC
TRBD2	TRBV6-1	.	TRBJ2-7	CASSGAASGTYEQYF	TGTGCCAGCAGTGGGGCGGCTAGCGGGACTTACGAGCAGTACTTC
.	TRBV28	.	TRBJ1-4	CASSKPTDSTTNEKLFF	TGTGCCAGCAGTAAACCGACAGACTCAACAACTAATGAAAAACTGTTTTTT
.	TRBV2	many	TRBJ2-7	CASSEDKSYEQYF	TGTGCCAGCAGTGAAGACAAGTCCTACGAGCAGTACTTC
.	TRBV28	few	TRBJ2-5	CASVQRETQYF	TGTGCCAGCGTGCAAAGGGAGACCCAGTACTTC
TRBD1	TRBV11-2	many	TRBJ1-6	CASSLDRRDRGPNSPLHF	TGTGCCAGCAGCTTAGATCGGAGGGACAGGGGGCCAAATTCACCCCTCCACTTT
.	TRBV7-8	many	TRBJ2-7	CASSLQLYEQYF	TGTGCCAGCAGCTTACAGCTCTACGAGCAGTACTTC
.	TRBV14	few	TRBJ2-1	CASSQSKNNEQFF	TGTGCCAGCAGCCAATCCAAAAACAATGAGCAGTTCTTC
TRBD2	TRBV7-2	.	TRBJ2-3	CASSFEPGLAGVDTQYF	TGTGCCAGCAGCTTCGAACCGGGACTAGCGGGAGTGGATACGCAGTATTTT
.	TRBV12-3/TRBV12-4	.	TRBJ2-2	CASRPGTAPGELFF	TGTGCCAGCAGACCAGGGACCGCACCCGGGGAGCTGTTTTTT
.	TRBV4-1	.	TRBJ2-3	CASSQDASGTDTQYF	TGCGCCAGCAGCCAAGACGCTAGCGGCACAGATACGCAGTATTTT
.	TRBV6-1	.	TRBJ2-5	CASSPGGNRETQYF	TGTGCCAGCAGTCCAGGCGGAAACCGGGAGACCCAGTACTTC
.	TRBV4-1	.	TRBJ1-1	CASSQPKRGVNTEAFF	TGCGCCAGCAGCCAACCGAAGAGAGGGGTGAACACTGAAGCTTTCTTT
.	TRBV20-1	.	TRBJ2-2	CSAPGGTGELFF	TGCAGTGCCCCCGGGGGAACCGGGGAGCTGTTTTTT
TRBD2	TRBV20-1	.	TRBJ2-1	CSANPEGGRGNEQFF	TGCAGTGCTAACCCCGAGGGCGGGAGGGGTAATGAGCAGTTCTTC
.	TRBV7-9	few	TRBJ1-1	CASSPLGEAFF	TGTGCCAGCAGCCCATTGGGTGAAGCTTTCTTT
.	TRBV10-3	many	TRBJ1-1	CAISESTLQNTEAFF	TGTGCCATCAGTGAGTCGACCCTCCAGAACACTGAAGCTTTCTTT
.	TRBV12-3/TRBV12-4	few	TRBJ2-7	CASSLGVGREQYF	TGTGCCAGCAGTTTGGGGGTCGGCCGCGAGCAGTACTTC
.	TRBV10-3	few	TRBJ2-4	CAIRDSAGVQYF	TGTGCCATCAGAGACTCCGCCGGGGTTCAGTACTTC
.	TRBV11-2	.	TRBJ2-5	CASSLPGLAHQETQYF	TGTGCCAGCAGCCTACCGGGACTGGCGCACCAAGAGACCCAGTACTTC
TRBD2	TRBV20-1	.	TRBJ2-3	CSATYYVAGGSLGTDTQYF	TGCAGTGCGACCTACTATGTAGCGGGAGGTTCCCTTGGCACAGATACGCAGTATTTT
.	TRBV7-9	.	TRBJ1-1	CASSLNGEATEAFF	TGTGCCAGCAGCTTAAACGGGGAGGCCACTGAAGCTTTCTTT
.	TRBV7-9	many	TRBJ2-5	CASSFSPRAILTQYF	TGTGCCAGCAGCTTTTCCCCCCGGGCGATACTGACCCAGTACTTC
.	TRBV3-1	few	TRBJ1-2	CASSQDPGAGNGYTF	TGTGCCAGCAGCCAAGATCCGGGCGCCGGCAATGGCTACACCTTC
.	TRBV10-3	.	TRBJ2-7	CAISEYTGYEQYF	TGTGCCATCAGTGAGTACACCGGCTACGAGCAGTACTTC
.	TRBV27	.	TRBJ2-7	CASSLIGGGAYEQYF	TGTGCCAGCAGTTTAATCGGAGGGGGCGCCTACGAGCAGTACTTC
.	TRBV12-3/TRBV12-4	.	TRBJ1-6	CASSYGDYNSPLHF	TGTGCCAGCAGTTATGGGGATTATAATTCACCCCTCCACTTT
TRBD1	TRBV5-5	few	TRBJ2-5	CASSHTDRGHETQYF	TGTGCCAGCAGTCACACGGACAGGGGGCACGAGACCCAGTACTTC
TRBD1	TRBV28	many	TRBJ1-5	CASSPAQGHSNQPQHF	TGTGCCAGCAGCCCTGCACAGGGGCATAGCAATCAGCCCCAGCATTTT
.	TRBV4-1	.	TRBJ2-7	CASSQIRGGTYEQYF	TGCGCCAGCAGCCAAATCCGGGGTGGGACCTACGAGCAGTACTTC
.	TRBV6-1	.	TRBJ1-1	CAGSENRGNTEAFF	TGTGCCGGCAGTGAAAATCGTGGGAACACTGAAGCTTTCTTT
.	TRBV4-1	.	TRBJ1-1	CASSQVSDGYHPEAFF	TGCGCCAGCAGCCAAGTTTCGGACGGCTATCATCCTGAAGCTTTCTTT
TRBD1	TRBV15	many	TRBJ1-5	CATSSDGTGNQPQHF	TGTGCCACCAGCAGTGACGGGACAGGTAATCAGCCCCAGCATTTT
.	TRBV29-1	.	TRBJ1-2	CSVAGNYGYTF	TGCAGCGTCGCGGGAAACTATGGCTACACCTTC
.	TRBV4-1	.	TRBJ1-5	CASSRLGPNQPQHF	TGCGCCAGCAGCCGGTTAGGGCCAAATCAGCCCCAGCATTTT
TRBD2	TRBV18	.	TRBJ2-3	CASSSTSGDTDTQYF	TGCGCCAGCAGTTCGACTAGCGGGGACACAGATACGCAGTATTTT
TRBD1	TRBV3-1	.	TRBJ1-3	CASSQITGIGQGAGNTIYF	TGTGCCAGCAGCCAAATTACGGGGATTGGACAGGGGGCTGGAAACACCATATATTTT
.	TRBV28	few	TRBJ2-7	CASLGQLHYEQYF	TGTGCCAGCTTAGGACAGTTACACTACGAGCAGTACTTC
TRBD1	TRBV18	many	TRBJ2-7	CASSPWDSGYEQYF	TGTGCCAGCTCACCTTGGGACAGCGGATACGAGCAGTACTTC